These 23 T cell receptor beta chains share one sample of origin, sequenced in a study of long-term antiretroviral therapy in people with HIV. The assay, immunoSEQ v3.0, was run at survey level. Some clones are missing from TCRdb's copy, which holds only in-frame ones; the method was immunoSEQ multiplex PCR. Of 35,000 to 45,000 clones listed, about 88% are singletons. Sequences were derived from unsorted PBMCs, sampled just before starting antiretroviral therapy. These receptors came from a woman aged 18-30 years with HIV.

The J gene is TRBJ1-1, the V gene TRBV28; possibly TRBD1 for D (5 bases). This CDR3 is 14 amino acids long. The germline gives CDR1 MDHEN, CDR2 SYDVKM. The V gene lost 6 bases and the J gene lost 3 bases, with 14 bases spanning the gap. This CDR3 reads CASSIRGIHTEAFF. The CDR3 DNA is TGTGCCAGCAGCATACGGGGGATTCACACTGAAGCTTTCTTT.

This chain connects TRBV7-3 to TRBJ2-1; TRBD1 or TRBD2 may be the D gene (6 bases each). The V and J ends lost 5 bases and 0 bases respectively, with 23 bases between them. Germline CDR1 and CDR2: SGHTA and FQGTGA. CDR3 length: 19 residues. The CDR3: CASSPNGGTKLISYNEQFF. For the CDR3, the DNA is TGTGCCAGCAGCCCAAATGGCGGGACAAAACTTATCTCCTACAATGAGCAGTTCTTC. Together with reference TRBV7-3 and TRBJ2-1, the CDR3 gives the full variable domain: GAGVSQTPSNKVTEKGKYVELRCDPISGHTALYWYRQSLGQGPEFLIYFQGTGAADDSGLPNDRFFAVRPEGSVSTLKIQRTERGDSAVYLCASSPNGGTKLISYNEQFFGPGTRLTVL.

CDR3 nucleotide sequence: TGTGCCAGCTCACCACTGTTCCGGGGCTGGATGTCCTACGAGCAGTACTTC. Protein product: CASSPLFRGWMSYEQYF. V usage is TRBV18 and J usage is TRBJ2-7, with D possibly being TRBD1 or TRBD2 (5 bases each). The V gene lost 1 base and the J gene lost 1 base, with 17 bases spanning the gap. The germline gives CDR1 KGHSH, CDR2 LQKENI. The CDR3 length is 17 residues. Looking up the rest from reference TRBV18 and TRBJ2-7 gives the full variable domain: NAGVMQNPRHLVRRRGQEARLRCSPMKGHSHVYWYRQLPEEGLKFMVYLQKENIIDESGMPKERFSAEFPKEGPSILRIQQVVRGDSAAYFCASSPLFRGWMSYEQYFGPGTRLTVT.

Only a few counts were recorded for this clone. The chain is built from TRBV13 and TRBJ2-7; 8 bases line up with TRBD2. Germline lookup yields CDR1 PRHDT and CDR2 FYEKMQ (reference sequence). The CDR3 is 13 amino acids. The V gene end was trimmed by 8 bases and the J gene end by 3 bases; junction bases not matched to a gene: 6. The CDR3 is CASELAGHYEQYF. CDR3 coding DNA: TGTGCCAGCGAGTTAGCGGGACACTACGAGCAGTACTTC.

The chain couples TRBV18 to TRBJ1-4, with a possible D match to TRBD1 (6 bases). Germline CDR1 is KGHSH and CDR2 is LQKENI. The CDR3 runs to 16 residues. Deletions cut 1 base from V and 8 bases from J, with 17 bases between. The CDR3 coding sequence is TGTGCCAGCTCACCACGGTCCGCACTACAGGGAGAAAAACTGTTTTTT. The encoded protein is CASSPRSALQGEKLFF.

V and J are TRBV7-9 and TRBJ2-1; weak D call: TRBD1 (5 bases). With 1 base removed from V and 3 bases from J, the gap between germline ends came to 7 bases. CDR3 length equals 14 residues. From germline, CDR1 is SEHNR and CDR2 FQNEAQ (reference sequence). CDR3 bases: TGTGCCAGCAGCTTAGGACAGCTCTACAATGAGCAGTTCTTC. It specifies CASSLGQLYNEQFF.

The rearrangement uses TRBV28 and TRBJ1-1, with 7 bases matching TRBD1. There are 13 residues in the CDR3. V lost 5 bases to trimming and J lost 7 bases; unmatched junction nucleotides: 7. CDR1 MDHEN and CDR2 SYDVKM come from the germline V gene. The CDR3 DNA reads TGTGCCAGCAGTCTCAGGACAGGCGTTGAAGCTTTCTTT. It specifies CASSLRTGVEAFF.

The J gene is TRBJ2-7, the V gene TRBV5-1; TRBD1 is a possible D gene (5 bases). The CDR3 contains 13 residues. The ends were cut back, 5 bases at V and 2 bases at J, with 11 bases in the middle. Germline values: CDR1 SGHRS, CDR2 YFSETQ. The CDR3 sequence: CASRTGNTYEQYF. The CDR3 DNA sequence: TGCGCCAGCAGAACAGGAAACACCTACGAGCAGTACTTC.

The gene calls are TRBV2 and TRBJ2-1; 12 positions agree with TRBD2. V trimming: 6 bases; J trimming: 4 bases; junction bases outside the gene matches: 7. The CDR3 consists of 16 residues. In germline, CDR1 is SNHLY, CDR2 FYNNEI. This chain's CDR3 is CASSFPTSGRYNEQFF. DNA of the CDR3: TGTGCCAGCAGCTTTCCAACTAGCGGGAGGTACAATGAGCAGTTCTTC. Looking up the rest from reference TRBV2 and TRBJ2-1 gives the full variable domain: EPEVTQTPSHQVTQMGQEVILRCVPISNHLYFYWYRQILGQKVEFLVSFYNNEISEKSEIFDDQFSVERPDGSNFTLKIRSTKLEDSAMYFCASSFPTSGRYNEQFFGPGTRLTVL.

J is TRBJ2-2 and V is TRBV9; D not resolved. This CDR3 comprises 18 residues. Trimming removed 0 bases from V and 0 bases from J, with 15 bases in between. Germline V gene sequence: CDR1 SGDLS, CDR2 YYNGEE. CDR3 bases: TGTGCCAGCAGCGTAGCGTTTATGGGGTATTCGAACACCGGGGAGCTGTTTTTT. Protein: CASSVAFMGYSNTGELFF.

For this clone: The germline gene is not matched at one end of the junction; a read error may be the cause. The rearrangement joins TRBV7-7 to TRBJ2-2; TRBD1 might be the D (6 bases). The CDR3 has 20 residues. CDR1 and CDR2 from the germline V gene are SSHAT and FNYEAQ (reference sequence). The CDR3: CASSYHREQGIIGNTGELFF. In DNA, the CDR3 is TGTGCTAGCAGCTATCATAGGGAGCAGGGGATCATCGGGAACACCGGGGAGCTGTTTTTT.

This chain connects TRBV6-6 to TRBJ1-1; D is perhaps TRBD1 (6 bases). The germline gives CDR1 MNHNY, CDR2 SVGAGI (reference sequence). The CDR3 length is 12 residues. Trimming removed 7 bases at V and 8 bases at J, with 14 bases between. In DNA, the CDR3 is TGTGCCAGCACCATAGGGGGTCAAGAAGCTTTCTTT. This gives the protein CASTIGGQEAFF.

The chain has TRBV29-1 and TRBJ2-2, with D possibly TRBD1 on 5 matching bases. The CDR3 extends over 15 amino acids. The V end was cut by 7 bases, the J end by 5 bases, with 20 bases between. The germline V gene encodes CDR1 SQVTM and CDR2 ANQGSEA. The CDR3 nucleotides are TGCAGCGCCGAAGGCCAGGCCTCAGGGACCGGGGAGCTGTTTTTT. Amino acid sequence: CSAEGQASGTGELFF.

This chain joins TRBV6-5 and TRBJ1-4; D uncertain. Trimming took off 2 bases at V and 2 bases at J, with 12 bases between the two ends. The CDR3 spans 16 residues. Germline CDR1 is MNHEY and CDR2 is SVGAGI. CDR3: CASSYGGGVTNEKLFF. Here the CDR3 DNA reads TGTGCCAGCAGTTACGGAGGCGGTGTGACTAATGAAAAACTGTTTTTT.

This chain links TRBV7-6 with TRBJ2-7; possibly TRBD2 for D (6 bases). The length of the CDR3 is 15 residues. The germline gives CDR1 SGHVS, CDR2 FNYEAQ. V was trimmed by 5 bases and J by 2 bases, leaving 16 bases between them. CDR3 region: CASSGRVGGAYEQYF. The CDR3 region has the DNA TGTGCCAGCAGCGGGCGAGTCGGGGGAGCCTACGAGCAGTACTTC.

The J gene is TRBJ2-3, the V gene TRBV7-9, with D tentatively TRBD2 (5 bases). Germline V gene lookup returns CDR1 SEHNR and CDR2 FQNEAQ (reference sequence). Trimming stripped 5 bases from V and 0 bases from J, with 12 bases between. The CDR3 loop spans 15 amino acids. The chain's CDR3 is CASSRTGGSTDTQYF. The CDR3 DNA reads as TGTGCCAGCAGCCGGACCGGAGGTAGCACAGATACGCAGTATTTT.

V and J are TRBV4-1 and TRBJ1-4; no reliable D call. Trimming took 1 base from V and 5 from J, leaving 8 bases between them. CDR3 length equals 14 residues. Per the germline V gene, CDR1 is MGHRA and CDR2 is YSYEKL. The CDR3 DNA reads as TGCGCCAGCAGCCAAGCCAGAGAAAATGAAAAACTGTTTTTT. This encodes CASSQARENEKLFF.

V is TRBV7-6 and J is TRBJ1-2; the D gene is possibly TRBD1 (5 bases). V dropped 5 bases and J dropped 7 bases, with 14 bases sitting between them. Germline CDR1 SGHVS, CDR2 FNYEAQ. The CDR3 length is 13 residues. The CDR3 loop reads CASSPTARSGYTF. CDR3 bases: TGTGCCAGCAGCCCGACAGCAAGAAGTGGCTACACCTTC.

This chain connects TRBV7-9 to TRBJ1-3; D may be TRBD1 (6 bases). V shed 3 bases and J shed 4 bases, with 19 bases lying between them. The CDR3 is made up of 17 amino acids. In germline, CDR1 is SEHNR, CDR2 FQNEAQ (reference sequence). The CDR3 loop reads CASSFTLGGARGNTIYF. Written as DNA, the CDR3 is TGTGCCAGCAGCTTTACCCTGGGGGGGGCAAGAGGAAACACCATATATTTT.

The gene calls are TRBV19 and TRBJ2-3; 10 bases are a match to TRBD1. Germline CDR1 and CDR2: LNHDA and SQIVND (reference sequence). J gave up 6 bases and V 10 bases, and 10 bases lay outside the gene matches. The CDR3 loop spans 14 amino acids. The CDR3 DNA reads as TGTGCCACCGCTCTGACAGGGGGCCTGGATACGCAGTATTTT. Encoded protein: CATALTGGLDTQYF.

In DNA form, the CDR3 reads TGTGCCAGCAGCCCTGACAGCTCCTACGCCTACGAGCAGTACTTC. It encodes CASSPDSSYAYEQYF. V is TRBV7-9 and J is TRBJ2-7; D is perhaps TRBD1 (5 bases). Germline loops: CDR1 SEHNR, CDR2 FQNEAQ (reference sequence). The V and J ends lost 5 bases and 2 bases respectively, with 16 bases between them. The CDR3 loop spans 15 amino acids. The entire variable domain, with the rest obtained from reference TRBV7-9 and TRBJ2-7, is as follows: DTGVSQNPRHKITKRGQNVTFRCDPISEHNRLYWYRQTLGQGPEFLTYFQNEAQLEKSRLLSDRFSAERPKGSFSTLEIQRTEQGDSAMYLCASSPDSSYAYEQYFGPGTRLTVT.

CDR3 sequence: CATTSLNEQFF. In nucleotides, the CDR3 is TGTGCCACGACTAGTCTCAATGAGCAGTTCTTC. The genes are TRBV6-5 and TRBJ2-1; weak D call: TRBD2 (6 bases). V was shortened by 10 bases and J by 6 bases, with 10 bases between the two germline ends. This CDR3 has 11 residues. Germline lookup yields CDR1 MNHEY and CDR2 SVGAGI.

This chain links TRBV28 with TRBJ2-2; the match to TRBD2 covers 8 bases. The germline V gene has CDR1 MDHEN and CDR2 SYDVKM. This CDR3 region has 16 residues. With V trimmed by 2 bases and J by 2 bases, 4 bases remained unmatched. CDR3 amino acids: CASSLRLAGNTGELFF. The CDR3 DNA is TGTGCCAGCAGTTTACGGCTAGCGGGTAACACCGGGGAGCTGTTTTTT.